The entry below describes one T cell receptor beta chain. This clonotype was detected many times. Its antigen specificity is not known. It has no much larger one-base neighbor in the sample; base qualities were not kept. This sample was taken from a study of spatial heterogeneity in lung cancer (dated by TCRdb to the late 2010s). In the study overall: Beta-chain transcripts were consistently detected in greater numbers than alpha-chain transcripts, which likely reflected higher beta-chain transcript abundance. In the raw uncorrected reads, each unique combination of TCR and UMI appeared more than ten times on average. The study quantitatively compared TCR alpha and beta repertoires across multiple tumor regions, matched nontumor lung and blood in non-small cell lung cancer. TCR repertoire features were related to nonsynonymous mutation counts determined by whole-exome sequencing of tumor tissue. At surgery, both alpha and beta chains were TCR-sequenced in 200 to 250 tumor regions, approximately 64 matched nontumor lung samples and around 50 PBMC samples.

In the paper's terms, the time point label means: sample taken at primary tumor resection. TCR sequencing used whole RNA extracted from tumor and nontumor lung tissue, or from cryopreserved PBMC samples, without cell sorting. Donors were over 60 patients with early-stage, untreated non-small cell lung cancer from the lung TRACERx cohort. A patient was chosen for TCR sequencing only when enough RNA was available from at least two tumor regions. V loses 3 bases at its end and J loses 4 bases; junction bases beyond the gene matches: 8. The CDR3 runs 16 residues from the cysteine to the phenylalanine. The DNA shown is the 48-base CDR3, in frame from base 1. Based on the germline V gene, the CDR1 and CDR2 sequences are SGDLS and YYNGEE. The library came from 5' RACE. Sequencer: NextSeq 500. In the TCR library protocol, a unique molecular identifier was attached to each TCR cDNA molecule so that PCR and sequencing errors could be corrected. The authors' analysis ran thus. TCR identification, UMI-based error correction and CDR3 extraction were all carried out with Decombinator tools. Expanded TCRs were defined as those above a frequency of 2 per 1,000, corresponding to the top 1% of the tumor frequency distribution. Renyi diversity was computed with the R vegan package after each repertoire had been subsampled 100 times to 5,000 TCRs. To build CDR3 similarity networks, amino acid triplet string-kernel similarity was used, and CDR3s were connected when their pairwise similarity was above 0.82. Using fastp at Q25 and MiXCR, TCRdb reprocessed the public reads and kept productive beta chains. Every distinct CDR3 protein forms one entry, paired with its most common genes and DNA. TCRdb, rather than the study authors, made the V and J calls. Here the sample has tens of thousands of distinct CDR3 sequences; 3.3% occur a single time. The ten largest make up about 30% of the sample.

Results and caveats for the whole study, not just this receptor: Ubiquitous expanded tumor TCRs were detected in blood more often at tumor resection than at routine follow-up. Confirming at a functional level the hypothesis that regional TCRs recognize regional mutations was considered to require additional single-cell paired TCR alpha and beta sequencing.

The material sequenced was PBMCs, taken at surgery. This chain joins TRBV9 to TRBJ2-3; 10 junctional bases match TRBD1. The receptor was isolated from a female donor with early-stage non-small cell lung cancer. The base sequence is TGTGCCAGCAGCGGCCCCCGGACAGGGGGACCAGATACGCAGTATTTT. Translated, this gives CASSGPRTGGPDTQYF.